These T cell receptor beta chains were read from a single sample in a study of cytomegalovirus exposure and HLA in healthy donors. Produced via immunoSEQ multiplex PCR; TCRdb's table is partial and in-frame only. There are 150,000 to 200,000 clones in the sample; 80% to 85% occur only once, and 2% to 2.5% lies in the top ten. The sequenced material came from PBMCs. These receptor sequences come from a male donor in good health and CMV-seronegative. The CDR3 runs from the conserved cysteine through the conserved F or W. The D gene is left open where the match is weak. Not all rows give a size; the values are once, few, many and, for expanded clones, a class.

size: -; V: TRBV11-2; D: TRBD2; J: TRBJ2-3; CDR3: CASSPLWGGGPDTQYF; DNA: TGTGCCAGCAGCCCACTTTGGGGGGGAGGCCCAGATACGCAGTATTTT
size: -; V: TRBV6-5; D: TRBD1; J: TRBJ1-2; CDR3: CASSSGQGDYGYTF; DNA: TGTGCCAGCAGTTCTGGACAGGGGGACTATGGCTACACCTTC
size: few; V: TRBV19; D: TRBD2; J: TRBJ2-5; CDR3: CASSPGGGLETQYF; DNA: TGTGCCAGTAGTCCCGGGGGGGGCCTGGAGACCCAGTACTTC
size: -; V: TRBV4-3; D: TRBD2; J: TRBJ2-3; CDR3: CASSQGLAGVTDTQYF; DNA: TGCGCCAGCAGCCAAGGACTAGCGGGGGTCACAGATACGCAGTATTTT
size: -; V: TRBV18; D: TRBD1; J: TRBJ2-2; CDR3: CASSPRQGINTGELFF; DNA: TGTGCCAGCTCACCAAGACAGGGAATAAACACCGGGGAGCTGTTTTTT
size: -; V: TRBV5-1; D: -; J: TRBJ1-1; CDR3: CASSLRQGNTEAFF; DNA: TGCGCCAGCAGTCTTCGGCAGGGAAACACTGAAGCTTTCTTT
size: -; V: TRBV7-9; D: -; J: TRBJ2-2; CDR3: CASSLGRVGITGELFF; DNA: TGTGCCAGCAGCTTAGGCAGGGTTGGTATCACCGGGGAGCTGTTTTTT
size: few; V: TRBV18; D: TRBD1; J: TRBJ2-2; CDR3: CASSPGQENTGELFF; DNA: TGTGCCAGCTCACCCGGACAGGAGAACACCGGGGAGCTGTTTTTT
size: -; V: TRBV6-1; D: -; J: TRBJ2-7; CDR3: CASRETGYEQYF; DNA: TGTGCCAGCAGAGAAACGGGCTACGAGCAGTACTTC
size: -; V: TRBV2; D: -; J: TRBJ2-7; CDR3: CASTVQSSQYF; DNA: TGTGCCAGCACTGTTCAGTCCTCCCAGTACTTC
size: -; V: TRBV5-1; D: -; J: TRBJ2-2; CDR3: CASSLAGQLTGELFF; DNA: TGCGCCAGCAGCTTGGCCGGACAGCTCACCGGGGAGCTGTTTTTT
size: -; V: TRBV6-6; D: -; J: TRBJ1-1; CDR3: CASSFGTYTEAFF; DNA: TGTGCCAGCAGTTTTGGGACTTACACTGAAGCTTTCTTT
size: -; V: TRBV19; D: TRBD1; J: TRBJ1-6; CDR3: CASSTRTGSLRNSPLHF; DNA: TGTGCCAGTAGTACTAGGACAGGCAGTCTTCGCAATTCACCCCTCCACTTT
size: -; V: TRBV6-6; D: -; J: TRBJ1-1; CDR3: CASSYGGGANTEAFF; DNA: TGTGCCAGCAGTTACGGAGGGGGGGCGAACACTGAAGCTTTCTTT
size: -; V: TRBV10-1; D: TRBD2; J: TRBJ2-3; CDR3: CASSLTSSDVDTQYF; DNA: TGCGCCAGCAGTCTGACTAGCTCGGATGTCGATACGCAGTATTTT
size: -; V: TRBV6-5; D: TRBD1; J: TRBJ2-5; CDR3: CASSKDRDFQETQYF; DNA: TGTGCCAGCAGTAAGGACAGGGACTTCCAAGAGACCCAGTACTTC
size: -; V: TRBV5-1; D: -; J: TRBJ2-5; CDR3: CASSLDRPKGGKTQYF; DNA: TGCGCCAGCAGCTTGGACAGGCCGAAGGGGGGGAAGACCCAGTACTTC
size: once; V: TRBV4-1; D: TRBD1; J: TRBJ1-2; CDR3: CASSQPQGVNGYTF; DNA: TGCGCCAGCAGCCAACCCCAGGGGGTAAATGGCTACACCTTC
size: few; V: TRBV5-1; D: TRBD2; J: TRBJ2-1; CDR3: CASSQELAGAYNEQFF; DNA: TGCGCCAGCAGCCAAGAACTAGCGGGGGCATACAATGAGCAGTTCTTC
size: -; V: TRBV4-2; D: -; J: TRBJ1-5; CDR3: CASSQDGQQNQPQHF; DNA: TGTGCCAGCAGCCAAGATGGACAGCAAAATCAGCCCCAGCATTTT
size: -; V: TRBV5-1; D: -; J: TRBJ1-5; CDR3: CASSPGHYSNQPQHF; DNA: TGCGCCAGCAGCCCCGGACACTATAGCAATCAGCCCCAGCATTTT
size: -; V: TRBV6-5; D: TRBD2; J: TRBJ2-2; CDR3: CASGGGQNTGELFF; DNA: TGTGCCAGTGGCGGGGGGCAGAACACCGGGGAGCTGTTTTTT
size: -; V: TRBV16; D: -; J: TRBJ1-2; CDR3: CASSQSFSRADGYTF; DNA: TGTGCCAGCAGCCAATCGTTCTCCAGGGCCGATGGCTACACCTTC
size: -; V: TRBV5-1; D: TRBD1; J: TRBJ2-4; CDR3: CASSLSGGGGSKNIQYF; DNA: TGCGCCAGCAGCTTGTCAGGGGGCGGTGGTTCGAAAAACATTCAGTACTTC
size: few; V: TRBV11-2; D: -; J: TRBJ2-7; CDR3: CASSSGLSGSLYEQYF; DNA: TGTGCCAGCAGCTCGGGGCTTAGCGGAAGTCTTTACGAGCAGTACTTC
size: -; V: TRBV19; D: TRBD1; J: TRBJ1-5; CDR3: CASSIVTGGQPQHF; DNA: TGTGCCAGTAGTATAGTCACAGGGGGGCAGCCCCAGCATTTT
size: -; V: TRBV6-1; D: TRBD1; J: TRBJ1-1; CDR3: CAGQGFFGTEAFF; DNA: TGTGCCGGACAGGGGTTTTTTGGCACTGAAGCTTTCTTT
size: -; V: TRBV5-1; D: TRBD2; J: TRBJ2-5; CDR3: CASSLGSGGSEETQYF; DNA: TGCGCCAGCAGCTTAGGTAGCGGGGGGTCCGAAGAGACCCAGTACTTC
size: -; V: TRBV4-2; D: -; J: TRBJ2-2; CDR3: CASSSPLGGELFF; DNA: TGTGCCAGCAGCTCACCTCTCGGCGGGGAGCTGTTTTTT
size: few; V: TRBV7-9; D: TRBD1; J: TRBJ1-1; CDR3: CASSRRDSLNTEAFF; DNA: TGCGCCAGCAGCCGCAGGGACAGCCTGAACACTGAAGCTTTCTTT
size: once; V: TRBV29-1; D: TRBD2; J: TRBJ2-3; CDR3: CSVVERGVDTQYF; DNA: TGCAGCGTTGTGGAGCGGGGGGTGGATACGCAGTATTTT
size: -; V: TRBV15; D: -; J: TRBJ2-6; CDR3: CATSREVPQWSANVLTF; DNA: TGTGCCACCAGCAGAGAAGTCCCGCAGTGGTCCGCCAACGTCCTGACTTTC
size: -; V: TRBV9; D: -; J: TRBJ1-6; CDR3: CASSARTYNSPLHF; DNA: TGTGCCAGCAGCGCCAGGACTTATAATTCACCCCTCCACTTT
size: -; V: TRBV5-4; D: TRBD2; J: TRBJ2-5; CDR3: CASSLPAGGGETQYF; DNA: TGTGCCAGCAGCTTGCCCGCGGGGGGTGGGGAGACCCAGTACTTC
size: -; V: TRBV6-5; D: -; J: TRBJ1-5; CDR3: CASSYSGRAEQPQHF; DNA: TGTGCCAGCAGTTACTCAGGCAGGGCGGAACAGCCCCAGCATTTT
size: once; V: TRBV4-2; D: -; J: TRBJ1-1; CDR3: CASTPTARANTEAFF; DNA: TGTGCCAGCACTCCAACGGCGCGGGCGAACACTGAAGCTTTCTTT
size: -; V: TRBV5-5; D: -; J: TRBJ1-4; CDR3: CASSFPGINEKLFF; DNA: TGTGCCAGCAGCTTTCCGGGGATTAATGAAAAACTGTTTTTT
size: -; V: TRBV27; D: TRBD1; J: TRBJ2-1; CDR3: CASSLWSGGGSEQFF; DNA: TGTGCCAGCAGTTTATGGTCAGGGGGTGGAAGTGAGCAGTTCTTC
size: -; V: TRBV15; D: -; J: TRBJ2-2; CDR3: CATSRDSGLPGELFF; DNA: TGTGCCACCAGCAGAGATTCGGGACTTCCCGGGGAGCTGTTTTTT
size: -; V: TRBV6-1; D: -; J: TRBJ1-4; CDR3: CASRWTALNNEKLFF; DNA: TGTGCCAGCAGATGGACAGCGCTTAATAATGAAAAACTGTTTTTT
size: -; V: TRBV18; D: TRBD1; J: TRBJ1-4; CDR3: CASSPGQGYEKLFF; DNA: TGTGCCAGCTCACCGGGACAGGGCTATGAAAAACTGTTTTTT
size: once; V: TRBV15; D: -; J: TRBJ2-1; CDR3: CATSRGTGIYNEQFF; DNA: TGTGCCACCAGCAGAGGAACAGGGATCTACAATGAGCAGTTCTTC